This TCR beta chain originates from a study of CD8 T cells in Susac syndrome. CDR1 is MNHEY, CDR2 SMNVEV, per germline (reference sequence). This CDR3 has 13 residues. Trimming removed 6 bases at V and 10 bases at J, with 18 bases between. Negative isolation yielded CD4+ and CD8+ T cells, and FACS enriched TEMRA cells. The RNA input was about 0.45 to 1 ug, and it was reverse transcribed with random hexamers. TCRdb reanalysed the immunoSEQ multiplex PCR reads using MiXCR and keeps one entry per CDR3 protein. The sample has approximately 150,000 distinct CDR3 sequences; approximately 94% are singletons.

Sequences were obtained from CD4+ T cells from PBMCs. This chain uses TRBV27 with TRBJ1-1; a possible D gene is TRBD1 (5 bases). The receptor was derived from a human donor with multiple sclerosis. The CDR3 DNA reads TGTGCCAGCAGCAAGCCCCCGGGGCTCGTAGCTTTCTTT. Translating it yields CASSKPPGLVAFF.